This T cell receptor beta chain was profiled in a study of T cells in Graves' hyperthyroidism and ophthalmopathy. Broader study findings: Expanded thyroid clonotypes (above 0.001) were mostly also found in blood.

Note on this clonotype: Its target is not known.

RNA transcripts served as the template for amplifying TCR beta CDR3 regions. Initially, a first-round RT-PCR of the TCR CDR3 employed the HTBI primer set. MiXCR, run by TCRdb on the multiplex PCR reads, gives a single entry per CDR3 protein. The table shows some 300,000 distinct CDR3 sequences, with about 15% occurring only once. The germline V gene encodes CDR1 MDHEN and CDR2 SYDVKM. Trimming took off 7 bases at V and 5 bases at J, with 15 bases between the two ends. The CDR3 has 14 residues. The rearrangement joins TRBV28 to TRBJ1-5; a weak D match, TRBD1 (5 bases). The source is a young man with Graves' hyperthyroidism. Sequenced: blood. The CDR3 DNA is TGTGCCAGCATCACTCCGGGACCGCATCAGCCCCAGCATTTT. Translation: CASITPGPHQPQHF.